The 10 T cell receptor beta chains below were found in one sample sequenced in a study of CD8+CD57+ T cells in acquired aplastic anemia. CD8+CD57+ cell expansion, shown by flow cytometry, had occurred in the patients selected for sequencing. CDR3 and TCR beta VDJ profiling relied on genomic DNA as the template. TCRdb independently ran MiXCR on the reads; one entry per CDR3 protein. The sample carries hundreds of thousands of distinct CDR3 sequences, around 33% recorded once. The source material was sorted CD4+, CD8+, or CD8+CD57+ T cells (not recorded which) from PBMCs. The receptors stem from a human donor with aplastic anemia.

This rearrangement joins TRBV10-3 to TRBJ2-7; TRBD1 might be the D (6 bases). The CDR3 runs to 11 residues. The germline V gene has CDR1 ENHRY and CDR2 SYGVKD. The V end was cut by 4 bases, the J end by 10 bases, with 11 bases between. The CDR3 nucleotides are TGTGCCATCAGTGCCGGGACACACCAGTACTTC. It yields the protein CAISAGTHQYF.

This clonotype appeared a few times. The CDR3 DNA sequence: TGTGCCAGCGGATCGATAGCGGGAGGGCTTTCAGATACGCAGTATTTT. Translated: CASGSIAGGLSDTQYF. This chain uses TRBV11-1 with TRBJ2-3, with 11 bases fitting TRBD2. The CDR3 consists of 16 residues. V dropped 8 bases and J dropped 4; count of bases not matched to a gene: 11. Germline V gene sequence: CDR1 SGHAT, CDR2 FQDESV (reference sequence). Full variable domain (remainder filled in from reference TRBV11-1 and TRBJ2-3): EAEVAQSPRYKITEKSQAVAFWCDPISGHATLYWYRQILGQGPELLVQFQDESVVDDSQLPKDRFSAERLKGVDSTLKIQPAELGDSAMYLCASGSIAGGLSDTQYFGPGTRLTVL.

This clonotype has a count of ten or more. The rearrangement links TRBV12-3 or TRBV12-4 to TRBJ1-5; the D gene is possibly TRBD1 (5 bases). The CDR3 spans 15 residues. Trimming took 4 bases from V and 8 from J, leaving 18 bases between them. CDR3 DNA sequence: TGTGCCAGCAGTTCCTCGGGACGGGGGTCAGAGCCCCAGCATTTT. The encoded protein is CASSSSGRGSEPQHF.

This clonotype has at least ten counts. The chain couples TRBV10-2 to TRBJ2-2, with 15 bases lining up with TRBD2. Germline CDR1 and CDR2: WSHSY and SAAADI. Germline trimming cut 8 bases from V and 0 bases from J; bases unmatched to any gene: 4. CDR3 length: 17 residues. The CDR3 DNA reads as TGCGCCAGCGGGGGACTAGCGGGGGGAACGAACACCGGGGAGCTGTTTTTT. Translation gives CASGGLAGGTNTGELFF.

V gene TRBV10-3 combines with J gene TRBJ1-2; D may be TRBD1 (5 bases). CDR1 ENHRY and CDR2 SYGVKD come from the germline V gene. Trimming took 6 bases from V and 8 from J, leaving 13 bases between them. The CDR3 consists of 12 residues. The CDR3 bases are TGTGCCATCAGGGGAACGGGGGACGGCTACACCTTC. It yields the protein CAIRGTGDGYTF.

This clonotype was recorded at least ten times. The J gene is TRBJ1-5, the V gene TRBV12-3 or TRBV12-4, with no clear D. The CDR3 runs to 13 residues. Trimming took 6 bases from V and 6 from J, leaving 12 bases between them. This CDR3 reads CASRLTWGQPQHF. CDR3 bases: TGTGCCAGCAGGTTGACGTGGGGTCAGCCCCAGCATTTT.

The chain links TRBV19 to TRBJ2-7; 9 bases align to TRBD1. Germline V gives CDR1 LNHDA, CDR2 SQIVND (reference sequence). The J segment lost 4 bases and the V segment lost 2 bases, leaving 12 bases of the junction unmatched. The CDR3 is 17 residues long. The chain's CDR3 is CASSIYTRDRALYEQYF. For the CDR3, the DNA is TGTGCCAGTAGTATATACACCAGGGACAGGGCGTTGTACGAGCAGTACTTC.

This clonotype was observed many times. V is TRBV20-1 and J is TRBJ2-7; possible D gene TRBD1, 5 bases. The germline CDR1 and CDR2 sequences are DFQATT and SNEGSKA (reference sequence). V lost 6 bases and J 3 bases, leaving 18 bases between the germline ends. The length of the CDR3 is 14 residues. CDR3 DNA sequence: TGCAGTGCGGTACTGGGTAGGGGCCACTACGAGCAGTACTTC. This encodes CSAVLGRGHYEQYF.

At least ten counts were recorded for this clonotype. The chain employs TRBV2 and TRBJ1-5; unclear D gene. This CDR3 region has 13 residues. From germline, CDR1 is SNHLY and CDR2 FYNNEI. V lost 1 base and J 6 bases, leaving 7 bases between the germline ends. As DNA, the CDR3 is TGTGCCAGCAGTGAAGTTTTGGTTCAGCCCCAGCATTTT. It yields the protein CASSEVLVQPQHF. The variable domain in full, completed from reference TRBV2 and TRBJ1-5, reads EPEVTQTPSHQVTQMGQEVILRCVPISNHLYFYWYRQILGQKVEFLVSFYNNEISEKSEIFDDQFSVERPDGSNFTLKIRSTKLEDSAMYFCASSEVLVQPQHFGDGTRLSIL.

This clonotype appeared a few times. V is TRBV29-1 and J is TRBJ2-7; no reliable D call. CDR1 is SQVTM and CDR2 is ANQGSEA in the germline V gene. The CDR3 contains 12 residues. Deletions cut 6 bases from V and 0 bases from J, with 9 bases between. The CDR3 reads CSVTRASYEQYF. The CDR3 DNA reads TGCAGCGTGACACGGGCCTCCTACGAGCAGTACTTC.